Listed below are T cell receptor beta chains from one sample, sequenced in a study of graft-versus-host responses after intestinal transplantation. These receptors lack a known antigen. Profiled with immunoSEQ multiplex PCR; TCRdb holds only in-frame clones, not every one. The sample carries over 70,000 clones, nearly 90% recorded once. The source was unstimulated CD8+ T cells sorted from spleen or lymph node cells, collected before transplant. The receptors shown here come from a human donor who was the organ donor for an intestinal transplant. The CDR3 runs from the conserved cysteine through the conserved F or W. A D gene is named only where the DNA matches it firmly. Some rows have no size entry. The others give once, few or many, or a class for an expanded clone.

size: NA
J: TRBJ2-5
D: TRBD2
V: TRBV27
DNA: TGTGCCAGCAGTTCCGTAAGCGGGGGGATCAAAGAGACCCAGTACTTC
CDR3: CASSSVSGGIKETQYF

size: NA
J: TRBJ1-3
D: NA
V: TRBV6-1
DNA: TGTGCCAGCAGCGCGACAATGAACTCTGGAAACACCATATATTTT
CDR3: CASSATMNSGNTIYF

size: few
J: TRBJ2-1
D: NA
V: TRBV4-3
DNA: TGCGCCAGCAGCCAAGTACTACAGGGATCCTACAATGAGCAGTTCTTC
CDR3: CASSQVLQGSYNEQFF

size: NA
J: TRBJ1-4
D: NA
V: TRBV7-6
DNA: TGTGCCAGCAGCTTAGAGTGGGCAGGGGCGGAAAAGGGAAAACTGTTTTTT
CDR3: CASSLEWAGAEKGKLFF

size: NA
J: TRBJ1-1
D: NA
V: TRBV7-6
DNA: TGTGCCAGCAGCTTACTAACGGTGAACACTGAAGCTTTCTTT
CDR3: CASSLLTVNTEAFF

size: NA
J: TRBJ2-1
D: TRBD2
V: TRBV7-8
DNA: TGTGCCAGCAGCGAACGTAGCGGGGGGGAAGCTGCTGGCTCCTACAATGAGCAGTTCTTC
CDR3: CASSERSGGEAAGSYNEQFF

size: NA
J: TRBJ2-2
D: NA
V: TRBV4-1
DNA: TGCGCCAGCAGCCAAGATGGGGCGTTCGGGGAGCTGTTTTTT
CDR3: CASSQDGAFGELFF

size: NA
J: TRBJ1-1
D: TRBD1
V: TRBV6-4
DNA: TGTGCCAGCAGTGACTCGTCGACACTGGGACAGGGGGCACCTGAAGCTTTCTTT
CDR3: CASSDSSTLGQGAPEAFF

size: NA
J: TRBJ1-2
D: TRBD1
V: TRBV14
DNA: TGTGCCAGCAGCCAAGTGGTACAGGGGGCAGGTGGCTACACCTTC
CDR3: CASSQVVQGAGGYTF

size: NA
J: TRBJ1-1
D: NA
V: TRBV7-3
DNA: TGTGCCAGCAGCTTACAGGGGAGGAACACTGAAGCTTTCTTT
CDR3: CASSLQGRNTEAFF

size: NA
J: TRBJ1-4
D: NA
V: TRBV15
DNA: TGTGCCACCAGCAGAGATCGGCAGGGGTATGAAAAACTGTTTTTT
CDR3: CATSRDRQGYEKLFF

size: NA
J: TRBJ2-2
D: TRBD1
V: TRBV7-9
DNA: TGTGCCAGCAACCTCCCCGAGACAGGGGACACCGGGGAGCTGTTTTTT
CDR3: CASNLPETGDTGELFF

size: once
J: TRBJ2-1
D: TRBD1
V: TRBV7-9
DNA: TGTGCCAGCAGCTTCGACAGGGGGCGCGATGAGCAGTTCTTC
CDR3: CASSFDRGRDEQFF

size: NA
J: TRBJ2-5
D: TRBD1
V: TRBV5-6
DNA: TGTGCCAGCAGCCTAGGGACAGACTTAGAGACCCAGTACTTC
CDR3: CASSLGTDLETQYF

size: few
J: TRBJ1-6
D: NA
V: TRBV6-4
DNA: TGTGCCAGCAGTGACTCCGGGACAAATTCACCCCTCCACTTT
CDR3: CASSDSGTNSPLHF

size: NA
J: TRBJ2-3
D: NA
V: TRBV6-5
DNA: TGTGCCAGCCATACTATATCTACAGATACGCAGTATTTT
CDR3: CASHTISTDTQYF

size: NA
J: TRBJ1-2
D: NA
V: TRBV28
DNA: TGTGCCAGCAGTTCCGATCACCTGGGACAAACGAGGGTCTATGGCTACACCTTC
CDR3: CASSSDHLGQTRVYGYTF

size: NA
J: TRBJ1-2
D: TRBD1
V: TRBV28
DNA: TGTGCCAGCAGTTACCGGACAGGGGGCAGCTATGGCTACACCTTC
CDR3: CASSYRTGGSYGYTF

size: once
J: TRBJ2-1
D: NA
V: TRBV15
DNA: TGTGCCACCAGCAGCGGGGACTCCTACAATGAGCAGTTCTTC
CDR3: CATSSGDSYNEQFF

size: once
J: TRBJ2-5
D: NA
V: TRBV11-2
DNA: TGTGCCAGCAGCTTACCTCAAGAGACCCAGTACTTC
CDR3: CASSLPQETQYF

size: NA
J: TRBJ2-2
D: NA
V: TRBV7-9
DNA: TGTGCCAGCAGCTTTGGGGGGCTAGCGGCCAACACCGGGGAGCTGTTTTTT
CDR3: CASSFGGLAANTGELFF

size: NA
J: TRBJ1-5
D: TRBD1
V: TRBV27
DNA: TGTGCCAGCAGTCCCCTCCCCCCCCGGACAGGGGGCGTCAGCAATCAGCCCCAGCATTTT
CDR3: CASSPLPPRTGGVSNQPQHF

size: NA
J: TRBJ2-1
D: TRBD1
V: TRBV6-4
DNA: TGTGCCAGCAGTGACTCGAGTACAGGGGGCAATGAGCAGTTCTTC
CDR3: CASSDSSTGGNEQFF

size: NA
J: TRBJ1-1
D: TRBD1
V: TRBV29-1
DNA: TGCAGCGTTCCTGGACAGGGGAACACTGAAGCTTTCTTT
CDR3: CSVPGQGNTEAFF

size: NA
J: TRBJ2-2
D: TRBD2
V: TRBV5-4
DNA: TGTGCCAGCAGCTTACGGCGGGGGGAAGGAACCGGGGAGCTGTTTTTT
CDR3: CASSLRRGEGTGELFF

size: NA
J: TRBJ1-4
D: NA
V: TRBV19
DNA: TGTGCCAGTTGCTCCAGGGCCACCGATGAAAAACTGTTTTTT
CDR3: CASCSRATDEKLFF

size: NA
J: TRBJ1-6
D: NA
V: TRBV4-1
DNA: TGCGCCAGCAGCCGAGAGTACAGGGTGTCCTATAATTCACCCCTCCACTTT
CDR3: CASSREYRVSYNSPLHF

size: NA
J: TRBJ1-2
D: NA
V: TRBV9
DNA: TGTGCCAGCAGCGTAGGCCGCGGGGATTTCTATGGCTACACCTTC
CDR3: CASSVGRGDFYGYTF

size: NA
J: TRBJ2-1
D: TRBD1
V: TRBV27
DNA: TGTGCCAGCAGCCGACAGGGGATCAATGAGCAGTTCTTC
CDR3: CASSRQGINEQFF

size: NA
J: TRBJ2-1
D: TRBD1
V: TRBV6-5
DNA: TGTGCCAGCAGTCCCGACCGGGACAGGGGGAATGAGCAGTTCTTC
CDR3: CASSPDRDRGNEQFF

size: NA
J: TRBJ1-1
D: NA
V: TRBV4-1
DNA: TGCGCCAGCAGCCACGGGGGTTTGAACACTGAAGCTTTCTTT
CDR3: CASSHGGLNTEAFF

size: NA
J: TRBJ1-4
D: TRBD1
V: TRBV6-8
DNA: TGTGCCAGCAGTTACCGATCGGGTTCGACAGGGTTTCGTTGGGAAAAACTGTTTTTT
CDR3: CASSYRSGSTGFRWEKLFF

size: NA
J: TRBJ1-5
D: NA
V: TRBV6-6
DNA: TGTGCCAGCAGCTCCGACAGGAATTATCAGCCCCAGCATTTT
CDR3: CASSSDRNYQPQHF

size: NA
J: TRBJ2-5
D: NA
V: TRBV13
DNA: TGTGCCAGCAGCTTAGCGGGAGATGAAGAGACCCAGTACTTC
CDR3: CASSLAGDEETQYF

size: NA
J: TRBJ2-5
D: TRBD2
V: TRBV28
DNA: TGTGCCAGCAGTTCGGGACTAGGTCGTAGTGAGACCCAGTACTTC
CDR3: CASSSGLGRSETQYF

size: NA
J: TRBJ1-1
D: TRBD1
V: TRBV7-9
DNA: TGTGCCAGCAGCTTAGCCGGACAGGGGGAATCTTTCTTT
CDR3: CASSLAGQGESFF

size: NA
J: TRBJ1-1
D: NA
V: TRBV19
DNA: TGTGCCAGTAGTTCCAGGGATCGCACTGAAGCTTTCTTT
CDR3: CASSSRDRTEAFF

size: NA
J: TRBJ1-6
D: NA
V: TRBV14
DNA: TGTGCCAGCAGCCAAGAGGGCAGCCCTAATTCACCCCTCCACTTT
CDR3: CASSQEGSPNSPLHF

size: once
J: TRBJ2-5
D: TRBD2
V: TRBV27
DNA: TGTGCCAGCAGTTTTGCAGCGGGGCAAGAGACCCAGTACTTC
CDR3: CASSFAAGQETQYF

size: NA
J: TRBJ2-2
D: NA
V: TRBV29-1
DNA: TGCAGCGTTGAAGAGAGTAGCTACGCTTCCGGGGAGCTGTTTTTT
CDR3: CSVEESSYASGELFF